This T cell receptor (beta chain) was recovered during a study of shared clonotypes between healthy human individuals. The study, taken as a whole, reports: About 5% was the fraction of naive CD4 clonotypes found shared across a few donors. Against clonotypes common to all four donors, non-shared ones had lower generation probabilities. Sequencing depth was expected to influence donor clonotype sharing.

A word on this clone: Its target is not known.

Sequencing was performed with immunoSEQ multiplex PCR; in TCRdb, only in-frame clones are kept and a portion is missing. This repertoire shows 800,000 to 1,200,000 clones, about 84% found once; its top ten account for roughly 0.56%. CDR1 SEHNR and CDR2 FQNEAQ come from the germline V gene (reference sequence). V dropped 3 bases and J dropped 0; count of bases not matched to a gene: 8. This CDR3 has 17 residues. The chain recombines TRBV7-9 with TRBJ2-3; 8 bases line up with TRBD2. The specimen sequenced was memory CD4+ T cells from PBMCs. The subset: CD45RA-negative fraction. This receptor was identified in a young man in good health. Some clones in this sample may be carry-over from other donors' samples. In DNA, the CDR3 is TGTGCCAGCAGCTTTGGAGGCGGGAGGTACAGCACAGATACGCAGTATTTT. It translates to CASSFGGGRYSTDTQYF.